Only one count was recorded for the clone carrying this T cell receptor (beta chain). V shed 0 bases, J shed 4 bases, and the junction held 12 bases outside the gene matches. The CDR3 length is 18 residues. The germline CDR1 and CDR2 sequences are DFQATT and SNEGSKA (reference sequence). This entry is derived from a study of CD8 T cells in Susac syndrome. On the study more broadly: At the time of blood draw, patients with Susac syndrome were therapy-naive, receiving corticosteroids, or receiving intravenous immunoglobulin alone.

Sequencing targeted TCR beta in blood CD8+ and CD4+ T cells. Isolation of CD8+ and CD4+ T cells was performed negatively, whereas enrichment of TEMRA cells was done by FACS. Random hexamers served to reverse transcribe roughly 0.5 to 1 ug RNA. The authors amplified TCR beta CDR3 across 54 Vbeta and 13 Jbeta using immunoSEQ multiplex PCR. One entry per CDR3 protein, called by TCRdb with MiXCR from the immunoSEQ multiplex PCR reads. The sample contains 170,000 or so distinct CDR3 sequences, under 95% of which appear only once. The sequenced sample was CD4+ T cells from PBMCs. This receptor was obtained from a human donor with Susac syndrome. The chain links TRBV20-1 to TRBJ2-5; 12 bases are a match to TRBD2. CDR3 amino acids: CSARDRLAGGQRGETQYF. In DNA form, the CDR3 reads TGCAGTGCTAGAGATCGGCTAGCGGGGGGGCAGAGAGGAGAGACCCAGTACTTC.